Below are 10 T cell receptor beta chains sequenced from a single sample in a study of T cell responses to AZD1222 COVID-19 vaccine. Sequenced by immunoSEQ multiplex PCR; TCRdb stores in-frame clones only, minus some. The repertoire holds over 120,000 clones, with about 92% as singletons. This material consisted of peripheral blood, taken after recovery from COVID-19. These receptor sequences come from an adult who had recovered from COVID-19.

The J gene is TRBJ1-2, the V gene TRBV28; 7 bases match TRBD1. Germline CDR1 and CDR2: MDHEN and SYDVKM. The V segment lost 2 bases and the J segment 7 bases; nucleotides outside the gene matches: 10. The CDR3 is made up of 15 amino acids. The CDR3 DNA is TGTGCCAGCAGTTTAGGCCCAGGGGGTGTCTCTGGCTACACCTTC. Protein product: CASSLGPGGVSGYTF.

The chain couples TRBV29-1 to TRBJ1-3; no clear D. The CDR3 covers 13 residues. V lost 4 bases, J lost 0 bases, and 7 bases lay in between. From germline, CDR1 is SQVTM and CDR2 ANQGSEA. This CDR3 is CSVVPPSGNTIYF. The CDR3 DNA follows: TGCAGCGTTGTTCCGCCCTCTGGAAACACCATATATTTT. The whole variable domain, filled in from reference TRBV29-1 and TRBJ1-3, reads SAVISQKPSRDICQRGTSLTIQCQVDSQVTMMFWYRQQPGQSLTLIATANQGSEATYESGFVIDKFPISRPNLTFSTLTVSNMSPEDSSIYLCSVVPPSGNTIYFGEGSWLTVV.

The chain links TRBV28 to TRBJ1-1; D gene unclear. The germline CDR1 and CDR2 sequences are MDHEN and SYDVKM. The CDR3 totals 13 residues. V was cut by 6 bases and J by 4 bases, with 12 bases left in between. The CDR3 loop is CASRGRKVTEAFF. The CDR3 DNA follows: TGTGCCAGCAGAGGACGGAAGGTCACTGAAGCTTTCTTT.

The rearrangement links TRBV5-1 to TRBJ1-2; D gene ambiguous. V lost 0 bases and J 7 bases, leaving 16 bases between the germline ends. The germline gives CDR1 SGHRS, CDR2 YFSETQ. CDR3 size: 15 residues. CDR3 sequence: CASSLETVVLGGYTF. For the CDR3, the DNA is TGCGCCAGCAGCTTGGAAACAGTCGTTTTAGGTGGCTACACCTTC.

V is TRBV4-1 and J is TRBJ2-7, with D hard to call. V lost 3 bases and J lost 5, with 11 bases in between. CDR3 size: 13 residues. Germline V gene data show CDR1 as MGHRA and CDR2 as YSYEKL. The CDR3 DNA reads TGCGCCAGCAGCCAGGGCCTTGGGGACGAGCAGTACTTC. It specifies CASSQGLGDEQYF.

The chain uses TRBV23-1 and TRBJ2-7; D gene unclear. TRBV23-1 is given ORF status, its function remaining uncertain. Trimming pared 1 base from V and 2 bases from J, leaving 9 bases between. The CDR3 has 14 amino acids. The CDR3 DNA reads as TGCGCCAGCAGTCAATATCCGGGCCCCTACGAGCAGTACTTC. Protein: CASSQYPGPYEQYF.

The rearrangement joins TRBV9 to TRBJ2-1, with D perhaps assigned TRBD1 or TRBD2 (5 bases each). The CDR3 has 15 residues. Germline V gene lookup returns CDR1 SGDLS and CDR2 YYNGEE. The V end was cut by 0 bases, the J end by 10 bases, with 17 bases between. CDR3 residues: CASSVDGTPLGEQFF. In nucleotides, the CDR3 is TGTGCCAGCAGCGTAGACGGGACCCCATTGGGCGAGCAGTTCTTC.

This chain uses TRBV24-1 with TRBJ1-5; 9 positions agree with TRBD1. The CDR3 runs to 16 residues. The ends lost 6 bases at V and 1 base at J; junction bases unmatched: 6. The germline V gene encodes CDR1 KGHDR and CDR2 SFDVKD. The CDR3 region is CATSSQQGASNQPQHF. In DNA form, the CDR3 reads TGTGCCACCAGTTCCCAACAGGGGGCGAGCAATCAGCCCCAGCATTTT.

The V call is TRBV18, the J call TRBJ1-3, with D hard to call. The CDR3 covers 15 residues. V was clipped by 3 bases and J by 0 bases, with 9 bases between them. Germline V lookup: CDR1 KGHSH, CDR2 LQKENI. CDR3: CASSPTRASGNTIYF. DNA for the CDR3: TGTGCCAGCTCACCGACTCGGGCCTCTGGAAACACCATATATTTT.

This chain joins TRBV6-1 and TRBJ2-7, with D maybe TRBD1 (6 bases). The CDR3 has 15 residues. The germline gives CDR1 MNHNS, CDR2 SASEGT. Trimming took 1 base from V and 1 from J, leaving 11 bases between them. CDR3 amino acids: CASSEELGQSYEQYF. The CDR3 DNA reads TGTGCCAGCAGTGAAGAGTTAGGACAGTCCTACGAGCAGTACTTC.